This T cell receptor beta chain was recovered during a study of OX40 agonist ivuxolimab in advanced cancers. Deletions cut 1 base from V and 2 bases from J, with 5 bases between. CDR1 LNHDA and CDR2 SQIVND come from the germline V gene (reference sequence). This CDR3 comprises 13 residues. Clones were sequenced by immunoSEQ multiplex PCR, and TCRdb holds only the in-frame ones, with some missing. The data contain 55,000 to 90,000 clones, about 91% of them singletons. The table lists this clone with a count of one. Source: CD4+ or CD8+ T cells sorted from blood, taken in a trial of the OX40 agonist ivuxolimab. This sequence originates from an adult with an advanced solid tumor such as melanoma, head and neck, liver or kidney cancer. V and J are TRBV19 and TRBJ2-5; D gene unclear. The CDR3 reads CASSIVAQETQYF. CDR3 DNA sequence: TGTGCCAGTAGTATAGTAGCACAAGAGACCCAGTACTTC.